A single sample gave rise to the 18 T cell receptor beta chains below, sequenced in a study of cytomegalovirus exposure and HLA in healthy donors. 13 Jbeta primers and 60 Vbeta primers were used for the PCR. Sequencing used immunoSEQ multiplex PCR; TCRdb keeps in-frame clones, though not all of them. The sample carries 55,000 to 70,000 clones, roughly 80% recorded once. Specimen: PBMCs. The receptors derive from a male donor in good health and CMV-seropositive.

The J gene is TRBJ1-3, the V gene TRBV7-2; TRBD1 might be the D (6 bases). The CDR3 is 16 amino acids. Germline CDR1 SGHTA, CDR2 FQGNSA. The germline V and J ends were trimmed by 4 bases and 2 bases, with 15 bases remaining between them. CDR3 amino acids: CASSWGTGRTGNTIYF. In DNA form, the CDR3 reads TGTGCCAGCAGCTGGGGAACAGGGCGGACTGGAAACACCATATATTTT.

In its sample, this clone was seen once. CDR3 coding DNA: TGTGCCAGCACCCAATCCGGGACAGGGCCCTACGAGCAGTACTTC. It translates to CASTQSGTGPYEQYF. The gene calls are TRBV6-6 and TRBJ2-7, with 9 bases matching TRBD1. Germline CDR1 MNHNY, CDR2 SVGAGI (reference sequence). With 7 bases clipped from V and 2 bases from J, the junction kept 9 bases outside the gene matches. The CDR3 has 15 residues.

This sequence joins TRBV30 and TRBJ2-3; a weak D match, TRBD2 (5 bases). The CDR3 covers 14 residues. Germline CDR1 reads GTSNPN; CDR2 reads SVGIG (reference sequence). V was trimmed by 3 bases and J by 3 bases, leaving 13 bases between them. The CDR3 nucleotides read TGTGCCTGGAGGGTCGGACTGGAGACAGATACGCAGTATTTT. Its translation: CAWRVGLETDTQYF.

The chain is built from TRBV4-1 and TRBJ2-7; TRBD1 matches at 8 bases. The CDR3 covers 15 residues. Germline CDR1 and CDR2: MGHRA and YSYEKL. V shed 3 bases, J shed 2 bases, and the junction held 6 bases outside the gene matches. DNA of the CDR3: TGCGCCAGCAGCCAGGACAGGGAAGGAACCTACGAGCAGTACTTC. Translation gives CASSQDREGTYEQYF.

The V and J genes are TRBV4-3 and TRBJ2-7, with 8 bases identical to TRBD1. The V gene's germline CDR1 is LGHNA and CDR2 YSLEER. V shed 4 bases and J 3 bases; nucleotides not matched to a gene: 5. The CDR3 sequence is 14 residues long. The CDR3 protein is CASSPVQGVYEQYF. The CDR3, as DNA: TGCGCCAGCAGCCCTGTACAGGGGGTCTACGAGCAGTACTTC.

In DNA, the CDR3 is TGTGCCAGCAGCCCAGGGGAGTATAGCAATCAGCCCCAGCATTTT. This gives the protein CASSPGEYSNQPQHF. This chain joins TRBV11-2 and TRBJ1-5; a possible D gene is TRBD1 (6 bases). This CDR3 is built from 15 residues. Germline V gives CDR1 SGHAT, CDR2 FQNNGV. The V end was cut by 5 bases, the J end by 0 bases, with 11 bases between.

The chain employs TRBV10-1 and TRBJ2-2; 10 nucleotides agree with TRBD1. CDR1 is WNHNN, CDR2 SYGVQD, per germline (reference sequence). V dropped 8 bases and J dropped 6; count of bases not matched to a gene: 6. CDR3 length equals 14 residues. The CDR3 DNA follows: TGCGCCAGCTCCGGGACAGGGGTGTCCGGGGAGCTGTTTTTT. Translating gives CASSGTGVSGELFF.

The chain links TRBV5-1 to TRBJ1-1; TRBD1 aligns across 8 bases. From germline, CDR1 is SGHRS and CDR2 YFSETQ. The CDR3 sequence is 13 residues long. V lost 2 bases and J lost 3; bases outside the gene matches: 0. CDR3 sequence reads: CASSLQGDTEAFF. CDR3 DNA sequence: TGCGCCAGCAGCTTACAGGGGGACACTGAAGCTTTCTTT.

The chain joins TRBV11-2 to TRBJ2-1; 7 bases are shared with TRBD2. V was clipped by 3 bases and J by 7 bases; unmatched bases: 3. Germline-derived CDR1 and CDR2 are SGHAT and FQNNGV. This CDR3 has 13 residues. CDR3 nucleotides: TGTGCCAGCAGCTTTGGACTAGGGAATGAGCAGTTCTTC. Translating it yields CASSFGLGNEQFF.

This clone was detected once. The V and J genes are TRBV19 and TRBJ2-7, with TRBD2 identical over 9 bases. The CDR3 totals 14 residues. Germline loops: CDR1 LNHDA, CDR2 SQIVND (reference sequence). V dropped 4 bases and J dropped 4; count of bases not matched to a gene: 5. The CDR3 DNA reads TGTGCCAGTAGTACCCCAGCGGGGGGATACGAGCAGTACTTC. Its protein product is CASSTPAGGYEQYF.

The chain joins TRBV5-1 to TRBJ2-2; 8 nucleotides line up with TRBD1. V shed 3 bases and J 6 bases; nucleotides not matched to a gene: 4. Germline lookup yields CDR1 SGHRS and CDR2 YFSETQ. The CDR3 has 14 residues. This chain's CDR3 is CASSWTGTAGELFF. As DNA, the CDR3 is TGCGCCAGCAGCTGGACAGGGACCGCCGGGGAGCTGTTTTTT.

This clone was observed a handful of times. The rearrangement links TRBV14 to TRBJ2-3, with 10 bases identical to TRBD2. Losses at the gene ends were 6 bases for V and 4 bases for J; bases not matched to a gene: 10. This CDR3 contains 16 residues. Germline CDR1 reads SGHDN; CDR2 reads FVKESK. The CDR3 DNA follows: TGTGCCAGCAGTCAAACCGCTAGCGGGGGTGCAGATACGCAGTATTTT. As protein: CASSQTASGGADTQYF.

The rearrangement links TRBV4-3 to TRBJ2-7; 8 nucleotides line up with TRBD2. CDR1 is LGHNA and CDR2 is YSLEER in the germline V gene. This CDR3 region has 14 residues. V gave up 2 bases and J gave up 4 bases; unmatched junction bases: 4. The CDR3 here is CASSQHRGGYEQYF. As DNA, the CDR3 is TGCGCCAGCAGCCAACACCGGGGGGGGTACGAGCAGTACTTC.

This chain connects TRBV5-4 to TRBJ2-1, with D hard to call. From germline, CDR1 is SGHNT and CDR2 YYREEE (reference sequence). V lost 4 bases to trimming and J lost 5 bases, with 4 bases between them. This CDR3 comprises 11 residues. CDR3 loop: CASSLNNEQFF. The DNA for the CDR3 is TGTGCCAGCAGCCTAAACAATGAGCAGTTCTTC.

The chain links TRBV5-6 to TRBJ1-5, with D maybe TRBD1 (5 bases). V lost 2 bases, J lost 4 bases, and 10 bases lay in between. There are 14 residues in the CDR3. Looked up from germline, CDR1 is SGHDT and CDR2 is YYEEEE. The CDR3 DNA reads as TGTGCCAGCAGCTTTCAGGGTCGAAATCAGCCCCAGCATTTT. Its protein product is CASSFQGRNQPQHF.

A single count supports this clone. J is TRBJ2-2 and V is TRBV4-2, with 11 bases identical to TRBD2. Per germline, CDR1 LGHNA and CDR2 YNFKEQ. V was pared by 0 bases and J by 4 bases, with 4 bases of the junction left unmatched. There are 17 residues in the CDR3. Here the CDR3 DNA reads TGTGCCAGCAGCCAAGAGAGACTAGCGGGGCCCACCGGGGAGCTGTTTTTT. It translates to CASSQERLAGPTGELFF.

The chain joins TRBV15 to TRBJ2-5; D is possibly TRBD1 (6 bases). Trimming cost V 6 bases and J 2 bases, with 19 bases left between them. This CDR3 region has 16 residues. CDR1 and CDR2 (germline): LNHNV, YYDKDF (reference sequence). The CDR3: CATSSSGAYRQETQYF. The CDR3 DNA follows: TGTGCCACCAGTAGTTCAGGGGCATACCGTCAAGAGACCCAGTACTTC.

This clone came up a few times. The gene calls are TRBV19 and TRBJ1-1, with 7 bases that match TRBD1. Germline CDR1 LNHDA, CDR2 SQIVND (reference sequence). The CDR3 sequence is 15 residues long. Trimming at V came to 4 bases and at J to 7 bases, leaving 12 bases not matched to a gene. CDR3 DNA: TGTGCCAGTAGTACCAAACAGGGGTCAGCAGGTGAAGCTTTCTTT. This sequence encodes CASSTKQGSAGEAFF.